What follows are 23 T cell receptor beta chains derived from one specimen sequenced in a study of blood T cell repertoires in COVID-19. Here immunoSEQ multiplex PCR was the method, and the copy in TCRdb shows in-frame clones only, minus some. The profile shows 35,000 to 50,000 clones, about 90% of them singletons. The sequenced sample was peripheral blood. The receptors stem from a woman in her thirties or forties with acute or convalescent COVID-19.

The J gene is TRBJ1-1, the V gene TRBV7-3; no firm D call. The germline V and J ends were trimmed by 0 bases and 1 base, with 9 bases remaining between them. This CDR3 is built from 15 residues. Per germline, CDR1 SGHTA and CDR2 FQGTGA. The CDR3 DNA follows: TGTGCCAGCAGCTTAACCCCCGTGTGGAACACTGAAGCTTTCTTT. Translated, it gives CASSLTPVWNTEAFF.

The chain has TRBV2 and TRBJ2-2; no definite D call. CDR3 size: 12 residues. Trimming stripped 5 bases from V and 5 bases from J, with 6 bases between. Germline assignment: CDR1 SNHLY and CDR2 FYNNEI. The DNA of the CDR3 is TGTGCCAGCAGTCGGTTGACCGGGGAGCTGTTTTTT. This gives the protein CASSRLTGELFF. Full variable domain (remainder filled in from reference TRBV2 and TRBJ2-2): EPEVTQTPSHQVTQMGQEVILRCVPISNHLYFYWYRQILGQKVEFLVSFYNNEISEKSEIFDDQFSVERPDGSNFTLKIRSTKLEDSAMYFCASSRLTGELFFGEGSRLTVL.

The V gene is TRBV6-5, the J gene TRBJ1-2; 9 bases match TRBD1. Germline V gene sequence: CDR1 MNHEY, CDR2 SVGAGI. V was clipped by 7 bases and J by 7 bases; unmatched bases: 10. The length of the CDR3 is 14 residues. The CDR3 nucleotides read TGTGCCAGCACCGGGGAACAGGGGGCTGGTGGCTACACCTTC. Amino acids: CASTGEQGAGGYTF.

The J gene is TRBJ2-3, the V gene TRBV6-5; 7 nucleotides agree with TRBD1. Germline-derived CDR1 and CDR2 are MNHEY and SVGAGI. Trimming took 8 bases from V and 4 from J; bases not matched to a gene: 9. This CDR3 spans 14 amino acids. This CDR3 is CASLDRDGADTQYF. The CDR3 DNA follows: TGTGCCAGCCTCGACAGGGACGGGGCAGATACGCAGTATTTT.

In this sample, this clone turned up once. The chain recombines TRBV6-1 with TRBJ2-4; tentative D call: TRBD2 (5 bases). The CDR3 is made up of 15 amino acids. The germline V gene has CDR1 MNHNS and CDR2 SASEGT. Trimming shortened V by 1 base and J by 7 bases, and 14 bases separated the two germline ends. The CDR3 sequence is CASSEGLLDINIQYF. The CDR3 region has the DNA TGTGCCAGCAGTGAAGGTCTACTAGACATTAACATTCAGTACTTC.

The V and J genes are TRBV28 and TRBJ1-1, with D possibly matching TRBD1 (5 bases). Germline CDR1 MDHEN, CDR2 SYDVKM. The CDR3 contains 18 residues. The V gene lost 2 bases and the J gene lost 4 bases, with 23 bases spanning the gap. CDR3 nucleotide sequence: TGTGCCAGCAGTTTAAGTGGTGGGGGGTTCGGGAGGGCCACTGAAGCTTTCTTT. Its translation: CASSLSGGGFGRATEAFF.

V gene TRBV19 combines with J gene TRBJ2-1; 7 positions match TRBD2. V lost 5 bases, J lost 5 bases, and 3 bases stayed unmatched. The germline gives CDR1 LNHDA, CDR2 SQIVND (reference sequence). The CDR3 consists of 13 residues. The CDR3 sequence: CASSYREDNEQFF. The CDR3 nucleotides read TGTGCCAGTAGTTATCGGGAGGACAATGAGCAGTTCTTC.

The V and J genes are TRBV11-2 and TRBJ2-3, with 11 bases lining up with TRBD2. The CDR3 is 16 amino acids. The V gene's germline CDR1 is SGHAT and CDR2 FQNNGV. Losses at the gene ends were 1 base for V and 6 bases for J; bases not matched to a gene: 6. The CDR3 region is CASSLVAGLADDTQYF. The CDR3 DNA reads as TGTGCCAGCAGCTTAGTTGCGGGACTAGCGGATGATACGCAGTATTTT.

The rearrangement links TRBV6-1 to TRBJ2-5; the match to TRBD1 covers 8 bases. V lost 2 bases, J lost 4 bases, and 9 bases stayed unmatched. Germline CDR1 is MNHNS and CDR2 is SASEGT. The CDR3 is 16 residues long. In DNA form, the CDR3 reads TGTGCCAGCAGTGAAAGGTTTACGGGGACAGGAGAGACCCAGTACTTC. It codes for CASSERFTGTGETQYF.

For the CDR3, the DNA is TGTGCCAGTTATACAGGGGTCACTGAAGCTTTCTTT. As protein: CASYTGVTEAFF. This chain connects TRBV6-5 to TRBJ1-1; 7 nucleotides align to TRBD1. The germline V gene encodes CDR1 MNHEY and CDR2 SVGAGI. With 9 bases clipped from V and 4 bases from J, the junction kept 5 bases outside the gene matches. The CDR3 runs to 12 residues.

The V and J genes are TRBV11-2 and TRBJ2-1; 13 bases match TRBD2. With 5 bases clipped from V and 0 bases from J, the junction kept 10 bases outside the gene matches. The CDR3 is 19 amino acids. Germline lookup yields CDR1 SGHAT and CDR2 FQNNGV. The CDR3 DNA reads TGTGCCAGCAGCCCCCCGGGACTAGCGGGGTCTAGCTCCTACAATGAGCAGTTCTTC. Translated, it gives CASSPPGLAGSSSYNEQFF.

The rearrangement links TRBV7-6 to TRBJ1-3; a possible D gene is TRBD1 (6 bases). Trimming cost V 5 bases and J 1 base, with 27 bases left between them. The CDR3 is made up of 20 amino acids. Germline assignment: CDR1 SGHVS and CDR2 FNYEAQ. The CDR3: CASSGGPKGPSLSSGNTIYF. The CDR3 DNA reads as TGTGCCAGCAGCGGGGGCCCTAAGGGCCCTTCCTTGAGTTCTGGAAACACCATATATTTT.

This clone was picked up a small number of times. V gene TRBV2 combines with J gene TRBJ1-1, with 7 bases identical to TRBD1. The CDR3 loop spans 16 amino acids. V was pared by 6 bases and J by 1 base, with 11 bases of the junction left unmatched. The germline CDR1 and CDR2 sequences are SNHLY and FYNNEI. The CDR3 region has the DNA TGTGCCAGCAGACCCAGCCGACAGGGTACGAACACTGAAGCTTTCTTT. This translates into CASRPSRQGTNTEAFF.

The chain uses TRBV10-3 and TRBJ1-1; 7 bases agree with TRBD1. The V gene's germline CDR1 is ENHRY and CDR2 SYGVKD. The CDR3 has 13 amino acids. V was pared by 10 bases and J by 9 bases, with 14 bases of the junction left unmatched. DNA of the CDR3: TGTGCCACGAGAGGAACAGGGGACAGTAAAGCTTTCTTT. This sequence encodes CATRGTGDSKAFF.

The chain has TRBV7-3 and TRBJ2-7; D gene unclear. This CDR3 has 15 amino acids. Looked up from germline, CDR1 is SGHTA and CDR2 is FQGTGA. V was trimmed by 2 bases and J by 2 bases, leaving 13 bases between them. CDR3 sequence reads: CASSLGAALTYEQYF. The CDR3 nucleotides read TGTGCCAGCAGCTTAGGTGCAGCGTTAACCTACGAGCAGTACTTC.

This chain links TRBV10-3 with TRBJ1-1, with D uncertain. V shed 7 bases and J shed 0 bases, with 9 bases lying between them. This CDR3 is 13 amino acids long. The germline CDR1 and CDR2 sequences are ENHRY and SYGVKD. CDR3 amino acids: CAITPNMNTEAFF. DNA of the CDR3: TGTGCCATCACCCCCAACATGAACACTGAAGCTTTCTTT.

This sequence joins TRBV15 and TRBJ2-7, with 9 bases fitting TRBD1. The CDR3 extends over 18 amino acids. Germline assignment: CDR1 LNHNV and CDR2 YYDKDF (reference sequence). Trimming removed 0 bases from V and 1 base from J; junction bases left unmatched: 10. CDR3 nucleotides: TGTGCCACCAGCAGAGAAAGGTGGGAGGACAGGGGTTCCTACGAGCAGTACTTC. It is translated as CATSRERWEDRGSYEQYF.

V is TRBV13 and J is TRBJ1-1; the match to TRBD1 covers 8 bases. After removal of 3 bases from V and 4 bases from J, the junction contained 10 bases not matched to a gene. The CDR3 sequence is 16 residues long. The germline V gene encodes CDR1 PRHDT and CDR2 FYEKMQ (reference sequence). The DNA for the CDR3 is TGTGCCAGCAGCTTGGACAGGGTAAGAGGCTCCACTGAAGCTTTCTTT. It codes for CASSLDRVRGSTEAFF.

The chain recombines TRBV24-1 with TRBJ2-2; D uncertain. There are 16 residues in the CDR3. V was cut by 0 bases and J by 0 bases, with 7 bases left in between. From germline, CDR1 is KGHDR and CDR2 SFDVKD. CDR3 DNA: TGTGCCACCAGTGATTTGGGGCACACGAACACCGGGGAGCTGTTTTTT. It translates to CATSDLGHTNTGELFF.

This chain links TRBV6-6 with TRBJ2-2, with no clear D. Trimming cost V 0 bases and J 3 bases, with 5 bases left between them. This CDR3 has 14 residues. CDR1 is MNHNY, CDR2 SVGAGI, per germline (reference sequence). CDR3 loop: CASSYSGDTGELFF. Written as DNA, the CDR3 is TGTGCCAGCAGTTACTCGGGCGACACCGGGGAGCTGTTTTTT.

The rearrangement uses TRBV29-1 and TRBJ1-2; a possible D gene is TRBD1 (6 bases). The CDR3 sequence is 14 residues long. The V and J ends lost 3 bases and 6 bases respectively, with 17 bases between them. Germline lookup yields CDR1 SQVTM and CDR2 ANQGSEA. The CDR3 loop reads CSVEGADRPDGYTF. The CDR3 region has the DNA TGCAGCGTTGAGGGGGCCGACAGGCCGGATGGCTACACCTTC.

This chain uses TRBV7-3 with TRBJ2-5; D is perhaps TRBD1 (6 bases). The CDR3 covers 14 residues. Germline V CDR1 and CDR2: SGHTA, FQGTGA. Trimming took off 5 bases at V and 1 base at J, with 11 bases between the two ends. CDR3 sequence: CASSVQGSQETQYF. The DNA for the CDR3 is TGTGCCAGCAGCGTACAGGGTTCCCAAGAGACCCAGTACTTC.

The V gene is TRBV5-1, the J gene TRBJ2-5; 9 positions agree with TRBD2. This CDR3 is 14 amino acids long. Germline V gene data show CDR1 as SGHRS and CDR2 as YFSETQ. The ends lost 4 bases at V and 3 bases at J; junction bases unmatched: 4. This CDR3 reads CASSLSGSEETQYF. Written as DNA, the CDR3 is TGCGCCAGCAGCCTTAGCGGGAGTGAAGAGACCCAGTACTTC.